Presented here are 25 T cell receptor beta chains from one specimen sequenced in a study of T cell changes during pregnancy in multiple sclerosis. Produced via immunoSEQ multiplex PCR; TCRdb's table is partial and in-frame only. The sample has under 80,000 clones; approximately 92% are singletons. Sequences were derived from peripheral blood, sampled after pregnancy. These receptors were obtained from a female donor in good health, enrolled as a control in a pregnancy study.

The chain employs TRBV2 and TRBJ2-7; 10 nucleotides match TRBD2. Germline loops: CDR1 SNHLY, CDR2 FYNNEI. With V trimmed by 7 bases and J by 4 bases, 7 bases remained unmatched. The CDR3 is made up of 14 amino acids. The CDR3 is CASTRTSGPYEQYF. The CDR3 region has the DNA TGTGCCAGCACTAGGACTAGCGGACCTTACGAGCAGTACTTC.

The chain combines TRBV5-1 with TRBJ2-7, with D hard to call. The germline gives CDR1 SGHRS, CDR2 YFSETQ. The CDR3 has 13 residues. Trimming removed 0 bases at V and 3 bases at J, with 7 bases between. The CDR3 spells CASSLGQNYEQYF. Here the CDR3 DNA reads TGCGCCAGCAGCTTGGGACAAAACTACGAGCAGTACTTC.

The V call is TRBV4-1, the J call TRBJ2-1; D may be TRBD2 (6 bases). From germline, CDR1 is MGHRA and CDR2 YSYEKL. The CDR3 totals 13 residues. Deletions cut 1 base from V and 8 bases from J, with 9 bases between. CDR3 in amino acids: CASSQVTSYEQFF. CDR3 nucleotides: TGCGCCAGCAGCCAAGTTACTAGCTATGAGCAGTTCTTC.

The chain carries TRBV7-2 and TRBJ2-3; TRBD2 agrees at 10 bases. This CDR3 comprises 16 residues. The V gene end was trimmed by 5 bases and the J gene end by 7 bases; junction bases not matched to a gene: 12. Germline V lookup: CDR1 SGHTA, CDR2 FQGNSA. The CDR3 region has the DNA TGTGCCAGCAGCATTAGCGGGAGGCCCGAGCTATATACGCAGTATTTT. This gives the protein CASSISGRPELYTQYF.

The rearrangement joins TRBV7-8 to TRBJ2-4; 9 bases line up with TRBD2. J lost 9 bases, V lost 0 bases, and 12 bases had no gene match. CDR3 length equals 17 residues. From germline, CDR1 is SGHVS and CDR2 FQNEAQ. Here the CDR3 DNA reads TGTGCCAGCAGCTTAGCAGGTCGCGGGAGGGCCACGATCATTCAGTACTTC. Amino acids: CASSLAGRGRATIIQYF.

The chain has TRBV7-6 and TRBJ2-3; 12 nucleotides align to TRBD2. Trimming removed 4 bases from V and 2 bases from J; junction bases left unmatched: 4. Germline V gene sequence: CDR1 SGHVS, CDR2 FNYEAQ. There are 16 residues in the CDR3. The CDR3 nucleotides read TGTGCCAGCAGCTCGCGGACTAGCGGGAACACAGATACGCAGTATTTT. Translating it yields CASSSRTSGNTDTQYF.

V is TRBV28 and J is TRBJ1-2; D unresolved. The CDR3 consists of 13 residues. Germline values: CDR1 MDHEN, CDR2 SYDVKM. Trimming took off 8 bases at V and 4 bases at J, with 14 bases between the two ends. The chain's CDR3 is CASSPAGSYGYTF. In DNA, the CDR3 is TGTGCCAGCTCCCCCGCGGGGAGCTATGGCTACACCTTC.

The chain couples TRBV28 to TRBJ1-3, with D possibly being TRBD1 (5 bases). The CDR3 length is 15 residues. Trimming left V 6 bases short and J 0 bases short, with 12 bases between. Germline V CDR1 and CDR2: MDHEN, SYDVKM. For the CDR3, the DNA is TGTGCCAGCAGCCCCCCGGGGGGCTCTGGAAACACCATATATTTT. It yields the protein CASSPPGGSGNTIYF. Full variable domain (rest looked up from reference TRBV28 and TRBJ1-3): DVKVTQSSRYLVKRTGEKVFLECVQDMDHENMFWYRQDPGLGLRLIYFSYDVKMKEKGDIPEGYSVSREKKERFSLILESASTNQTSMYLCASSPPGGSGNTIYFGEGSWLTVV.

This chain joins TRBV4-3 and TRBJ1-5; D not certain. The CDR3 spans 13 residues. Looked up from germline, CDR1 is LGHNA and CDR2 is YSLEER. V lost 1 base and J 6 bases, leaving 7 bases between the germline ends. The CDR3 DNA follows: TGCGCCAGCAGCCAAGGCGCACTTCAGCCCCAGCATTTT. It yields the protein CASSQGALQPQHF.

The chain links TRBV5-1 to TRBJ1-1; D gene unclear. Between the trimmed V and J ends, which lost 4 bases and 4 bases, there was a span of 11 bases. Germline V gene lookup returns CDR1 SGHRS and CDR2 YFSETQ. The CDR3 sequence is 13 residues long. This chain's CDR3 is CASSLARVTEAFF. DNA of the CDR3: TGCGCCAGCAGCCTCGCTCGCGTCACTGAAGCTTTCTTT.

The genes are TRBV2 and TRBJ1-2; D is unresolved. The CDR3 totals 14 residues. Trimming removed 8 bases at V and 0 bases at J, with 13 bases between. Germline V gene sequence: CDR1 SNHLY, CDR2 FYNNEI. CDR3 bases: TGTGCCAGCTTACCTCAGGATTCTAACTATGGCTACACCTTC. It encodes CASLPQDSNYGYTF.

The chain uses TRBV19 and TRBJ1-1, with a weak D call TRBD1 (5 bases). CDR3 length: 13 amino acids. Germline loops: CDR1 LNHDA, CDR2 SQIVND (reference sequence). Trimming took 10 bases from V and 3 from J, leaving 15 bases between them. DNA for the CDR3: TGTGCCACCAGGAACAGGCTATACACTGAAGCTTTCTTT. Residues: CATRNRLYTEAFF.

This clone was seen once. V is TRBV28 and J is TRBJ2-7; 7 nucleotides align to TRBD1. The ends lost 7 bases at V and 6 bases at J; junction bases unmatched: 15. This CDR3 has 15 amino acids. The germline V gene has CDR1 MDHEN and CDR2 SYDVKM. This CDR3 is CASNSGGPGSIEQYF. In DNA, the CDR3 is TGTGCCAGCAACTCAGGGGGTCCCGGGTCTATCGAGCAGTACTTC.

V usage is TRBV4-1 and J usage is TRBJ2-2; the D gene is possibly TRBD1 (6 bases). Between the trimmed V and J ends, which lost 4 bases and 3 bases, there was a span of 9 bases. CDR3 length: 14 amino acids. Germline-derived CDR1 and CDR2 are MGHRA and YSYEKL. CDR3 loop: CASSPQGHTGELFF. CDR3 nucleotides: TGCGCCAGCAGCCCTCAGGGGCACACCGGGGAGCTGTTTTTT.

This rearrangement joins TRBV5-1 to TRBJ2-2; TRBD2 matches 14 bases. This CDR3 contains 18 residues. V lost 4 bases, J lost 2 bases, and 7 bases stayed unmatched. Germline-derived CDR1 and CDR2 are SGHRS and YFSETQ. The CDR3 DNA follows: TGCGCCAGCAGCACGGGACTAGCGGGAGCCCTAAACACCGGGGAGCTGTTTTTT. Its protein is CASSTGLAGALNTGELFF.

The CDR3 region has the DNA TGTGCCAGCAGTGAGGCTTACGAGCAGTACTTC. Its protein product is CASSEAYEQYF. The J gene is TRBJ2-7, the V gene TRBV2; D call uncertain. The germline V and J ends were trimmed by 3 bases and 4 bases, with 4 bases remaining between them. From germline, CDR1 is SNHLY and CDR2 FYNNEI. This CDR3 is 11 amino acids long.

This clone is a singleton in its sample. The rearrangement links TRBV5-4 to TRBJ2-4; the match to TRBD2 covers 12 bases. The CDR3 is made up of 16 amino acids. V shed 0 bases, J shed 13 bases, and the junction held 11 bases outside the gene matches. Germline values: CDR1 SGHNT, CDR2 YYREEE (reference sequence). The DNA for the CDR3 is TGTGCCAGCAGCTTGGCCGGTCGGACTAGCGGGACTAAACAGTACTTC. Translating gives CASSLAGRTSGTKQYF.

The chain couples TRBV7-2 to TRBJ1-3; TRBD1 aligns across 7 bases. Germline lookup yields CDR1 SGHTA and CDR2 FQGNSA. The CDR3 length is 14 residues. V gave up 4 bases and J gave up 6 bases; unmatched junction bases: 6. The CDR3 spells CASSSRDSLNTIYF. CDR3 nucleotide sequence: TGTGCCAGCAGCTCTCGGGACAGCCTAAACACCATATATTTT.

The J gene is TRBJ2-7, the V gene TRBV7-2, with 11 positions matching TRBD2. Unmatched junction bases numbered 11, after V lost 6 bases and J lost 7 bases. Germline V gene lookup returns CDR1 SGHTA and CDR2 FQGNSA. The CDR3 sequence is 15 residues long. The CDR3 sequence is CASSGDVAGGGEQYF. The CDR3 nucleotides read TGTGCCAGCAGTGGGGATGTAGCGGGAGGGGGTGAGCAGTACTTC.

This chain joins TRBV27 and TRBJ1-5, with unresolved D. This CDR3 is built from 15 residues. The V and J ends lost 7 bases and 3 bases respectively, with 16 bases between them. Germline V gives CDR1 MNHEY, CDR2 SMNVEV (reference sequence). The CDR3 DNA follows: TGTGCCAGCACCCCGTTTGTGAGGATCAATCAGCCCCAGCATTTT. Its translation is CASTPFVRINQPQHF.

This rearrangement joins TRBV6-4 to TRBJ1-5; 7 positions match TRBD1. The CDR3 has 15 residues. The germline CDR1 and CDR2 sequences are MRHNA and SNTAGT. J lost 3 bases, V lost 4 bases, and 6 bases had no gene match. Written as DNA, the CDR3 is TGTGCCAGCAGTGCTAGACAGGGCACCAATCAGCCCCAGCATTTT. It is translated as CASSARQGTNQPQHF.

This clone showed up just a few times. V usage is TRBV6-6 and J usage is TRBJ1-6; 9 bases line up with TRBD1. Germline loops: CDR1 MNHNY, CDR2 SVGAGI (reference sequence). The CDR3 has 15 amino acids. Unmatched junction bases numbered 6, after V lost 5 bases and J lost 7 bases. CDR3 sequence: CASSNRDRENSPLHF. In nucleotides, the CDR3 is TGTGCCAGCAGTAACCGGGACAGGGAAAATTCACCCCTCCACTTT.

The genes are TRBV28 and TRBJ2-7; no firm D call. The CDR3 length is 12 residues. V lost 4 bases to trimming and J lost 0 bases, with 4 bases between them. The germline V gene has CDR1 MDHEN and CDR2 SYDVKM. The CDR3 region is CASSWSSYEQYF. The CDR3 DNA sequence: TGTGCCAGCAGTTGGAGCTCCTACGAGCAGTACTTC.

This chain connects TRBV4-1 to TRBJ2-7; possible D gene TRBD2, 5 bases. The CDR3 has 14 amino acids. The V gene's germline CDR1 is MGHRA and CDR2 YSYEKL. V dropped 1 base and J dropped 4 bases, with 11 bases sitting between them. The chain's CDR3 is CASSQGGAGYEQYF. The DNA for the CDR3 is TGCGCCAGCAGCCAAGGGGGAGCCGGTTACGAGCAGTACTTC.

The genes are TRBV28 and TRBJ2-5; D is unresolved. V lost 6 bases and J 7 bases, leaving 12 bases between the germline ends. Germline-derived CDR1 and CDR2 are MDHEN and SYDVKM. This CDR3 is built from 12 residues. Here the CDR3 reads CASSPRLGTQYF. In nucleotides, the CDR3 is TGTGCCAGCAGCCCGAGGTTGGGGACCCAGTACTTC.